Shown below are 27 T cell receptor beta chains from a single sample sequenced in a study of chemoradiotherapy in HPV16-positive cancers. Generated by immunoSEQ multiplex PCR, the TCRdb table keeps only in-frame clones and is missing some. The profile shows approximately 8,300 clones, over 65% of them singletons. Sample acquisition took place from a patient who underwent chemoradiotherapy. These receptors were collected from a human donor with HPV-associated anogenital cancer.

The chain joins TRBV7-9 to TRBJ2-5; 7 nucleotides agree with TRBD2. Trimming cost V 3 bases and J 0 bases; bases outside gene matches: 7. The CDR3 runs 16 residues. In germline, CDR1 is SEHNR, CDR2 FQNEAQ (reference sequence). CDR3 coding DNA: TGTGCCAGCAGCTTGTCAGATAGCGGGCACCAAGAGACCCAGTACTTC. Its protein product is CASSLSDSGHQETQYF.

The CDR3 loop reads CASSSWTGGDEQYF. The CDR3 coding sequence is TGTGCCAGCAGTTCCTGGACAGGGGGCGATGAGCAGTACTTC. V usage is TRBV6-5 and J usage is TRBJ2-7, with TRBD1 matching 11 bases. The CDR3 has 14 residues. V trimming: 4 bases; J trimming: 7 bases; junction bases outside the gene matches: 6. Germline assignment: CDR1 MNHEY and CDR2 SVGAGI.

The rearrangement links TRBV30 to TRBJ2-7; TRBD2 might be the D (6 bases). The V gene's germline CDR1 is GTSNPN and CDR2 SVGIG (reference sequence). This CDR3 contains 12 residues. With 5 bases removed from V and 1 base from J, the gap between germline ends came to 9 bases. The CDR3 DNA follows: TGTGCCTGGTCCGGGAGATCCTACGAGCAGTACTTC. Amino acids: CAWSGRSYEQYF.

This clone was observed a handful of times. This chain links TRBV9 with TRBJ1-1; 7 bases match TRBD1. The CDR3 consists of 16 residues. After removal of 0 bases from V and 6 bases from J, the junction contained 11 bases not matched to a gene. In germline, CDR1 is SGDLS, CDR2 YYNGEE. CDR3 sequence reads: CASSVGFLATGAEAFF. For the CDR3, the DNA is TGTGCCAGCAGCGTAGGTTTCCTAGCCACAGGGGCTGAAGCTTTCTTT. Combining the CDR3 with reference TRBV9 and TRBJ1-1 gives the whole variable domain DSGVTQTPKHLITATGQRVTLRCSPRSGDLSVYWYQQSLDQGLQFLIQYYNGEERAKGNILERFSAQQFPDLHSELNLSSLELGDSALYFCASSVGFLATGAEAFFGQGTRLTVV.

The chain has TRBV15 and TRBJ2-1, with D unresolved. Germline CDR1 reads LNHNV; CDR2 reads YYDKDF (reference sequence). The CDR3 totals 14 residues. The V end lost 0 bases, the J end lost 6 bases, and 9 bases lay between the germline ends. The CDR3 coding sequence is TGTGCCACCAGCAGAGATGGCCAGCTCAATGAGCAGTTCTTC. Its protein is CATSRDGQLNEQFF.

In its sample, this clone was seen a few times. The rearrangement joins TRBV7-9 to TRBJ1-2, with a weak D call TRBD1 (6 bases). Germline V CDR1 and CDR2: SEHNR, FQNEAQ (reference sequence). Trimming stripped 0 bases from V and 5 bases from J, with 19 bases between. This CDR3 is 17 amino acids long. Here the CDR3 reads CASSLATDGSGVYGYTF. The CDR3 coding sequence is TGTGCCAGCAGCTTAGCGACGGACGGGTCAGGGGTTTATGGCTACACCTTC.

The chain links TRBV25-1 to TRBJ2-1; D is unresolved. The CDR3 spans 16 residues. Between the trimmed V and J ends, which lost 5 bases and 4 bases, there was a span of 18 bases. Per germline, CDR1 MGHDK and CDR2 SYGVNS. The CDR3 reads CASSSGKGPRYNEQFF. CDR3 DNA: TGTGCCAGCAGTTCAGGAAAAGGCCCACGATACAATGAGCAGTTCTTC.

The rearrangement links TRBV5-4 to TRBJ1-2; D is possibly TRBD1 (5 bases). V lost 2 bases, J lost 4 bases, and 15 bases lay in between. CDR1 is SGHNT, CDR2 YYREEE, per germline (reference sequence). This CDR3 is built from 15 residues. DNA of the CDR3: TGTGCCAGCAGCTTTCGTATGGGGGGTATCTATGGCTACACCTTC. Translated, it gives CASSFRMGGIYGYTF.

This clone was observed a few times. The V and J genes are TRBV7-9 and TRBJ1-6; TRBD1 matches at 8 bases. This CDR3 spans 17 amino acids. V lost 5 bases and J lost 6; bases outside the gene matches: 12. In germline, CDR1 is SEHNR, CDR2 FQNEAQ (reference sequence). The CDR3 nucleotides are TGTGCCAGCAGCGGACCGGGACAGGAGTTTCTTAATTCACCCCTCCACTTT. As protein: CASSGPGQEFLNSPLHF.

The rearrangement links TRBV30 to TRBJ2-7, with D hard to call. Germline V CDR1 and CDR2: GTSNPN, SVGIG (reference sequence). This CDR3 spans 12 amino acids. V was trimmed by 1 base and J by 7 bases, leaving 11 bases between them. DNA of the CDR3: TGTGCCTGGAGTGATAGGGCGAGTGAGCAGTACTTC. Protein: CAWSDRASEQYF.

V usage is TRBV19 and J usage is TRBJ2-7, with TRBD1 identical over 11 bases. There are 15 residues in the CDR3. Germline loops: CDR1 LNHDA, CDR2 SQIVND (reference sequence). The V gene end was trimmed by 5 bases and the J gene end by 3 bases; junction bases not matched to a gene: 6. CDR3 nucleotides: TGTGCCAGTAGTGCTTCGGGGACAGGGGGCTACGAGCAGTACTTC. Amino acid sequence: CASSASGTGGYEQYF.

The chain is built from TRBV25-1 and TRBJ2-7; D remains ambiguous. The CDR3 totals 12 residues. Germline-derived CDR1 and CDR2 are MGHDK and SYGVNS. Trimming removed 5 bases at V and 9 bases at J, with 14 bases between. The CDR3 loop is CASSIGIERQYF. CDR3 DNA: TGTGCCAGCAGTATTGGTATTGAGCGGCAGTACTTC.

This rearrangement joins TRBV6-1 to TRBJ1-4; D is perhaps TRBD1 (6 bases). This CDR3 comprises 15 residues. V lost 1 base and J 8 bases, leaving 14 bases between the germline ends. CDR1 and CDR2 (germline): MNHNS, SASEGT. CDR3: CASSEGLGAGEKLFF. The CDR3, as DNA: TGTGCCAGCAGTGAAGGTCTGGGGGCGGGAGAAAAACTGTTTTTT.

The V and J genes are TRBV4-1 and TRBJ2-3, with D perhaps TRBD2 (6 bases). Germline CDR1 and CDR2: MGHRA and YSYEKL. V was clipped by 2 bases and J by 1 base, with 10 bases between them. This CDR3 has 15 residues. Here the CDR3 reads CASSQPSGGTDTQYF. Here the CDR3 DNA reads TGCGCCAGCAGCCAACCGTCGGGGGGCACAGATACGCAGTATTTT.

This sequence joins TRBV14 and TRBJ2-7; D is uncertain. The CDR3 length is 13 residues. V lost 6 bases and J 2 bases, leaving 11 bases between the germline ends. The germline V gene encodes CDR1 SGHDN and CDR2 FVKESK. The CDR3 DNA reads TGTGCCAGCAGGGGGTGGAGTACCTACGAGCAGTACTTC. Protein product: CASRGWSTYEQYF. Full variable domain (rest looked up from reference TRBV14 and TRBJ2-7): EAGVTQFPSHSVIEKGQTVTLRCDPISGHDNLYWYRRVMGKEIKFLLHFVKESKQDESGMPNNRFLAERTGGTYSTLKVQPAELEDSGVYFCASRGWSTYEQYFGPGTRLTVT.

This clone has a single count. The rearrangement joins TRBV28 to TRBJ2-3; 7 nucleotides line up with TRBD2. The J segment lost 3 bases and the V segment lost 5 bases, leaving 11 bases of the junction unmatched. Germline values: CDR1 MDHEN, CDR2 SYDVKM. The CDR3 contains 16 residues. CDR3 protein: CASSAAWGGETDTQYF. In DNA form, the CDR3 reads TGTGCCAGCAGTGCTGCTTGGGGGGGGGAGACAGATACGCAGTATTTT.

The J gene is TRBJ1-3, the V gene TRBV28; no reliable D call. The CDR3 totals 18 residues. Germline V gene lookup returns CDR1 MDHEN and CDR2 SYDVKM. Trimming removed 1 base from V and 0 bases from J, with 16 bases in between. The CDR3 here is CASSLFGSGSSSGNTIYF. CDR3 bases: TGTGCCAGCAGTTTATTTGGTTCGGGCAGTTCCTCTGGAAACACCATATATTTT.

This chain connects TRBV6-5 to TRBJ2-5; 9 nucleotides agree with TRBD2. The CDR3 contains 15 residues. J was trimmed by 5 bases and V by 2 bases; bases with no gene match: 6. Germline V gene data show CDR1 as MNHEY and CDR2 as SVGAGI. CDR3 region: CASSYGLAGQETQYF. CDR3 DNA sequence: TGTGCCAGCAGTTACGGGCTAGCGGGGCAGGAGACCCAGTACTTC.

V gene TRBV7-2 combines with J gene TRBJ2-5; the match to TRBD2 covers 8 bases. This CDR3 region has 13 residues. J was trimmed by 8 bases and V by 7 bases; bases with no gene match: 9. CDR1 SGHTA and CDR2 FQGNSA come from the germline V gene. CDR3 sequence: CASTGERGRTQYF. The CDR3 DNA follows: TGTGCCAGCACAGGCGAGCGGGGGCGCACCCAGTACTTC.

The CDR3 coding sequence is TGTGCCAGCAGTAACAACTTCTGGACAGGGATACTGTTTTTT. It encodes CASSNNFWTGILFF. V gene TRBV6-1 combines with J gene TRBJ1-4; TRBD1 matches at 8 bases. Germline CDR1 MNHNS, CDR2 SASEGT. This CDR3 has 14 amino acids. The trim removed 5 bases at V and 13 bases at J, leaving 12 bases unmatched.

The chain recombines TRBV5-1 with TRBJ1-2; D not resolved. Per the germline V gene, CDR1 is SGHRS and CDR2 is YFSETQ. Trimming removed 4 bases from V and 4 bases from J, with 11 bases in between. CDR3 size: 13 residues. CDR3 amino acids: CASSQGERYGYTF. CDR3 coding DNA: TGCGCCAGCAGCCAAGGAGAACGCTATGGCTACACCTTC.

The rearrangement links TRBV28 to TRBJ2-3; TRBD1 might be the D (6 bases). Germline-derived CDR1 and CDR2 are MDHEN and SYDVKM. CDR3 size: 15 residues. The V end was cut by 5 bases, the J end by 6 bases, with 18 bases between. Here the CDR3 reads CASSILKGVEDTQYF. DNA for the CDR3: TGTGCCAGCAGTATATTAAAGGGGGTGGAGGATACGCAGTATTTT.

This sequence joins TRBV30 and TRBJ1-4; perhaps TRBD1 as D (6 bases). The length of the CDR3 is 18 residues. Germline V gives CDR1 GTSNPN, CDR2 SVGIG (reference sequence). Trimming left V 2 bases short and J 3 bases short, with 22 bases between. The DNA of the CDR3 is TGTGCCTGGAGTTCAGGGACACAAGTCATGTTGGCTAATGAAAAACTGTTTTTT. Translated, it gives CAWSSGTQVMLANEKLFF. Variable domain in full (rest from reference TRBV30 and TRBJ1-4): SQTIHQWPATLVQPVGSPLSLECTVEGTSNPNLYWYRQAAGRGLQLLFYSVGIGQISSEVPQNLSASRPQDRQFILSSKKLLLSDSGFYLCAWSSGTQVMLANEKLFFGSGTQLSVL.

The gene calls are TRBV15 and TRBJ2-7; D is unresolved. Germline V lookup: CDR1 LNHNV, CDR2 YYDKDF (reference sequence). The CDR3 covers 16 residues. With 0 bases removed from V and 2 bases from J, the gap between germline ends came to 14 bases. This CDR3 reads CATSRDSVLSPYEQYF. Here the CDR3 DNA reads TGTGCCACCAGCAGAGATTCCGTACTATCTCCCTACGAGCAGTACTTC.

This clone turned up a few times. V usage is TRBV2 and J usage is TRBJ1-5; 7 bases fit TRBD1. The CDR3 sequence is 16 residues long. With V trimmed by 5 bases and J by 0 bases, 7 bases remained unmatched. Per the germline V gene, CDR1 is SNHLY and CDR2 is FYNNEI. The CDR3 region has the DNA TGTGCCAGCAGTCACCGGGACAGCTATAGCAATCAGCCCCAGCATTTT. It is translated as CASSHRDSYSNQPQHF.

This clone was detected only once. The chain carries TRBV7-3 and TRBJ1-1; no clear D. Germline V CDR1 and CDR2: SGHTA, FQGTGA. This CDR3 has 13 amino acids. V was shortened by 3 bases and J by 4 bases, with 9 bases between the two germline ends. The CDR3 nucleotides read TGTGCCAGCAGCTTTGAGGGAACCACTGAAGCTTTCTTT. Protein sequence: CASSFEGTTEAFF.

This clone appeared a few times. The CDR3 reads CASSMQGETQPQHF. The CDR3 nucleotides read TGTGCCAGTAGTATGCAGGGGGAAACTCAGCCCCAGCATTTT. V and J are TRBV19 and TRBJ1-5; 7 bases map to TRBD1. The CDR3 runs 14 residues. V dropped 3 bases and J dropped 6; count of bases not matched to a gene: 5. Germline-derived CDR1 and CDR2 are LNHDA and SQIVND (reference sequence).